Listed below are T cell receptor beta chains from one sample, sequenced in a study of blood T cells in healthy people across ages. TCRdb called the 5' RACE reads again in MiXCR, with one record for every CDR3 protein. The sample has 1.5 million to 2 million distinct CDR3 sequences, roughly 28% seen once. Sequencing was performed on blood. The receptors stem from a woman in her twenties or thirties in good health. The CDR3 runs from the conserved cysteine through the conserved F or W. The order of the fields is V gene, D gene, J gene, clone size, CDR3 protein, CDR3 DNA. A D gene is named only where the DNA matches it firmly. Not every row has a clone size; where given, it reads once, few, many or a size class.

TRBV7-2	-	TRBJ1-2	few	CASSFDTNYGYTF	TGTGCCAGCAGCTTCGACACTAACTATGGCTACACCTTC
TRBV24-1	-	TRBJ2-2	-	CATREVGGELFF	TGTGCCACCAGGGAGGTGGGCGGGGAGCTGTTTTTT
TRBV12-3/TRBV12-4	-	TRBJ2-5	many	CASTRAGGETQYF	TGTGCCAGCACTCGAGCGGGTGGAGAGACCCAGTACTTC
TRBV7-8	-	TRBJ1-2	-	CASSPIRAYGYTF	TGTGCCAGCAGCCCCATCCGGGCCTATGGCTACACCTTC
TRBV7-3	-	TRBJ1-1	-	CASKKDMNTEAFF	TGTGCCAGCAAGAAGGACATGAACACTGAAGCTTTCTTT
TRBV6-5	-	TRBJ1-2	-	CASSQGTAAYGYTF	TGTGCCAGCAGTCAAGGGACCGCTGCCTATGGCTACACCTTC
TRBV10-1	-	TRBJ1-4	few	CASSAGPNEKLFF	TGCGCCAGCAGTGCGGGACCGAATGAAAAACTGTTTTTT
TRBV6-5	TRBD2	TRBJ2-7	few	CASSYSAGGNYEQYF	TGTGCCAGCAGTTACTCGGCGGGAGGGAACTACGAGCAGTACTTC
TRBV24-1	TRBD1	TRBJ2-1	few	CATSDLGYGRDSYNEQFF	TGTGCCACCAGTGATTTAGGGTACGGTAGGGACAGCTACAATGAGCAGTTCTTC
TRBV12-3/TRBV12-4	TRBD1	TRBJ2-7	many	CASNPDRAHEQYF	TGTGCCAGCAATCCGGACAGGGCCCACGAGCAGTACTTC
TRBV20-1	-	TRBJ2-7	-	CSAPFGDFSVEQYF	TGCAGTGCTCCGTTCGGCGACTTCAGCGTGGAGCAGTACTTC
TRBV29-1	-	TRBJ2-4	many	CSALFHIQYF	TGCAGCGCACTTTTTCATATTCAGTACTTC
TRBV7-2	-	TRBJ1-5	-	CASSLEFLGYQPQHF	TGTGCCAGCAGCTTAGAGTTCCTAGGTTATCAGCCCCAGCATTTT
TRBV29-1	-	TRBJ1-6	many	CSVRQTSNSPLHF	TGCAGCGTCAGACAGACCTCAAATTCACCCCTCCACTTT
TRBV29-1	-	TRBJ1-1	many	CSVERRTNTEAFF	TGCAGCGTTGAACGACGGACGAACACTGAAGCTTTCTTT
TRBV7-6	-	TRBJ2-5	-	CASSRGTGVYGQYF	TGTGCCAGCAGTCGGGGGACCGGTGTCTACGGGCAGTACTTC
TRBV7-3	-	TRBJ2-1	few	CASSRDPAAYNEQFF	TGTGCCAGCAGCCGGGACCCGGCCGCCTACAATGAGCAGTTCTTC
TRBV5-1	-	TRBJ2-1	-	CASSTRFQSSYNEQFF	TGCGCCAGCAGCACCCGCTTTCAGAGCTCCTACAATGAGCAGTTCTTC
TRBV29-1	-	TRBJ2-6	many	CSVEDPGVLSGANVLTF	TGCAGCGTTGAAGATCCAGGGGTCCTCTCTGGGGCCAACGTCCTGACTTTC
TRBV20-1	-	TRBJ2-5	-	CSAREGTVPQETQYF	TGCAGTGCTAGAGAAGGAACGGTACCCCAAGAGACCCAGTACTTC
TRBV30	-	TRBJ1-1	-	CAWISRNTEAFF	TGTGCCTGGATATCTCGGAACACTGAAGCTTTCTTT
TRBV10-3	-	TRBJ1-2	-	CAISLHGGPGNYGYTF	TGTGCCATCAGTCTTCATGGCGGTCCCGGTAACTATGGCTACACCTTC
TRBV4-3	-	TRBJ2-7	few	CASSQARGIGYEQYF	TGCGCCAGCAGCCAAGCTCGTGGTATTGGCTACGAGCAGTACTTC
TRBV29-1	-	TRBJ2-1	many	CSALPGQTKFEQFF	TGCAGCGCTCTCCCGGGGCAAACGAAGTTCGAGCAGTTCTTC
TRBV3-1	-	TRBJ2-7	-	CASSQGVKVYEQYF	TGTGCCAGCAGCCAAGGAGTAAAGGTATACGAGCAGTACTTC
TRBV10-3	-	TRBJ1-2	few	CAISEASDGYTF	TGTGCCATCAGTGAGGCGTCGGATGGCTACACCTTC
TRBV7-2	TRBD1	TRBJ1-2	-	CAGSMRQGGYTF	TGTGCCGGCAGCATGCGACAGGGTGGCTACACCTTC
TRBV5-1	-	TRBJ1-4	few	CASSRTAEKLFF	TGCGCCAGCAGCCGGACAGCCGAAAAACTGTTTTTT
TRBV5-1	-	TRBJ2-3	few	CASSLEGWVGTDTQYF	TGCGCCAGCAGCTTGGAAGGTTGGGTTGGCACAGATACGCAGTATTTT
TRBV5-1	-	TRBJ2-7	-	CASSPGATPYEQYF	TGCGCCAGCAGCCCCGGGGCGACTCCCTACGAGCAGTACTTC
TRBV5-1	-	TRBJ2-1	few	CASSLVGPNSYNEQFF	TGCGCCAGCAGCTTGGTGGGACCTAATTCCTACAATGAGCAGTTCTTC
TRBV15	-	TRBJ2-4	-	CATSRPRTGRDIQYF	TGTGCCACCAGCAGACCCCGGACAGGGAGGGACATTCAGTACTTC
TRBV10-3	TRBD2	TRBJ2-5	many	CAIRGGTSGETQYF	TGTGCCATCAGAGGGGGTACTAGCGGAGAGACCCAGTACTTC
TRBV13	-	TRBJ2-5	-	CASSSSGTMYF	TGTGCCAGCAGCTCTTCCGGGACAATGTACTTC
TRBV4-3	-	TRBJ2-3	-	CASSQDRVSGLDTQYF	TGCGCCAGCAGCCAAGATAGGGTCTCGGGTTTGGATACGCAGTATTTT
TRBV9	TRBD1	TRBJ2-2	-	CASSVGRDSYTGELFF	TGTGCCAGCAGCGTAGGTAGGGACAGCTACACCGGGGAGCTGTTTTTT
TRBV20-1	TRBD1	TRBJ2-7	many	CSARVGTGSYEQYF	TGCAGTGCTAGGGTGGGGACAGGGTCCTACGAGCAGTACTTC
TRBV5-1	-	TRBJ2-6	few	CASSSPADSGANVLTF	TGCGCCAGCAGCTCTCCAGCGGATTCTGGGGCCAACGTCCTGACTTTC
TRBV4-1	-	TRBJ1-1	few	CASSQAPDYYTEAFF	TGCGCCAGCAGCCAAGCCCCGGACTACTACACTGAAGCTTTCTTT
TRBV27	TRBD1	TRBJ1-5	-	CASSGTGGDRHQPQHF	TGTGCCAGCAGTGGGACAGGGGGCGATCGTCATCAGCCCCAGCATTTT
TRBV18	-	TRBJ2-4	few	CASSPRGFAKNIQYF	TGTGCCAGCTCTCCGCGGGGTTTCGCCAAAAACATTCAGTACTTC
TRBV7-2	TRBD1	TRBJ2-5	-	CASSPQGARGETQYF	TGTGCCAGCAGCCCCCAGGGGGCGCGGGGAGAGACCCAGTACTTC
TRBV5-1	-	TRBJ2-5	-	CASSIQGDQETQYF	TGCGCCAGCAGCATACAGGGAGACCAAGAGACCCAGTACTTC
TRBV6-5	-	TRBJ1-1	-	CASRSGGGTEAFF	TGTGCCAGCCGGTCAGGTGGAGGGACTGAAGCTTTCTTT
TRBV4-1	-	TRBJ2-1	many	CASSQAGGPLFGQFF	TGCGCCAGCAGCCAAGCCGGAGGTCCCTTGTTCGGGCAGTTCTTC
TRBV5-1	-	TRBJ1-2	-	CASSFDTGGYTF	TGCGCCAGCAGCTTTGATACAGGCGGCTACACCTTC
TRBV18	TRBD1	TRBJ2-7	-	CASSPARLDRGWEQYF	TGTGCCAGCTCACCGGCGAGACTGGACAGGGGGTGGGAGCAGTACTTC
TRBV7-2	TRBD1	TRBJ2-3	few	CASSYNRGDTQYF	TGCGCCAGCAGCTACAACAGGGGAGATACGCAGTATTTT
TRBV15	-	TRBJ2-6	many	CATSRGRGNSGANVLTF	TGTGCCACCAGCAGAGGACGGGGGAACTCTGGGGCCAACGTCCTGACTTTC
TRBV10-3	-	TRBJ1-1	-	CAIGESRAGAEAFF	TGTGCCATCGGTGAGTCGAGGGCAGGGGCTGAAGCTTTCTTT
TRBV29-1	-	TRBJ2-5	-	CSVEGVAQDRETQYF	TGCAGCGTTGAAGGAGTGGCACAGGACCGGGAGACCCAGTACTTC
TRBV4-3	-	TRBJ1-1	many	CASSPSSRGVTEAFF	TGCGCCAGCAGCCCGTCTTCGAGGGGAGTAACTGAAGCTTTCTTT
TRBV5-1	TRBD2	TRBJ2-1	-	CASSLGTIGLAGGQNEQFF	TGCGCCAGCAGCTTGGGAACCATAGGACTAGCGGGGGGGCAGAATGAGCAGTTCTTC
TRBV7-6	TRBD2	TRBJ2-5	-	CASSLISLAGEEEETQYF	TGTGCCAGCAGCTTAATCTCTTTGGCGGGAGAGGAGGAAGAGACCCAGTACTTC
TRBV12-5	TRBD2	TRBJ2-3	few	CASGLSGKADTQYF	TGTGCTAGTGGTCTTAGCGGGAAGGCAGATACGCAGTATTTT
TRBV2	-	TRBJ2-2	few	CASSPPSGAVVSSGAGELFF	TGTGCCAGCAGCCCCCCATCGGGGGCGGTCGTCTCCTCCGGTGCCGGGGAGCTGTTTTTT
TRBV7-2	-	TRBJ2-1	-	CASSLGDSGRARYNEQFF	TGTGCCAGCAGCTTGGGAGATAGCGGAAGGGCGAGGTACAATGAGCAGTTCTTC